These T cell receptor beta chains were read from a single sample in a study of blood T cell repertoires in COVID-19. The assay was immunoSEQ multiplex PCR, and TCRdb's table has in-frame clones only and misses some. This sample has 150,000 to 200,000 clones, with more than 85% found just once. What was sequenced was peripheral blood. The source is a man aged 70-80 years with active or convalescent COVID-19. CDR3s include the opening cysteine and the closing phenylalanine or tryptophan. Fields, in order: J gene, clone size, V gene, D gene, CDR3 protein, CDR3 DNA. A D gene is named only where the DNA matches it firmly. Not every row has a clone size; where given, it reads once, few, many or a size class.

j_call: TRBJ1-1
clone_size: -
v_call: TRBV5-1
d_call: -
cdr3_aa: CASSLDPVGAEAFF
cdr3_nt: TGCGCCAGCAGCTTGGACCCCGTCGGAGCTGAAGCTTTCTTT

j_call: TRBJ2-7
clone_size: -
v_call: TRBV28
d_call: -
cdr3_aa: CASSLPSGAGAANEQYF
cdr3_nt: TGTGCCAGCAGTTTACCCTCTGGGGCAGGGGCAGCGAACGAGCAGTACTTC

j_call: TRBJ1-3
clone_size: -
v_call: TRBV9
d_call: -
cdr3_aa: CASSERGFSSGNTIYF
cdr3_nt: TGTGCCAGCAGCGAACGCGGGTTTAGCTCTGGAAACACCATATATTTT

j_call: TRBJ1-6
clone_size: -
v_call: TRBV5-1
d_call: TRBD1
cdr3_aa: CASRGLEGQGDSPLHF
cdr3_nt: TGCGCCAGCAGGGGCCTTGAGGGACAGGGGGATTCACCCCTCCACTTT

j_call: TRBJ1-1
clone_size: -
v_call: TRBV28
d_call: -
cdr3_aa: CASSLRGGGRTEAFF
cdr3_nt: TGTGCCAGCAGTTTAAGAGGGGGGGGTAGGACTGAAGCTTTCTTT

j_call: TRBJ2-5
clone_size: -
v_call: TRBV19
d_call: -
cdr3_aa: CASSKWAKETQYF
cdr3_nt: TGTGCCAGTAGTAAATGGGCAAAAGAGACCCAGTACTTC

j_call: TRBJ2-7
clone_size: -
v_call: TRBV4-2
d_call: TRBD2
cdr3_aa: CASSQDLGRLADYEQYF
cdr3_nt: TGTGCCAGCAGCCAAGATCTTGGGCGACTAGCGGATTACGAGCAGTACTTC

j_call: TRBJ2-3
clone_size: -
v_call: TRBV5-1
d_call: TRBD2
cdr3_aa: CASSFTSADTDTQYF
cdr3_nt: TGCGCCAGCAGCTTCACTAGCGCCGACACAGATACGCAGTATTTT

j_call: TRBJ1-2
clone_size: -
v_call: TRBV6-5
d_call: TRBD1
cdr3_aa: CASSRDRADGYTF
cdr3_nt: TGTGCCAGCAGCAGGGACAGGGCCGATGGCTACACCTTC

j_call: TRBJ1-5
clone_size: once
v_call: TRBV5-8
d_call: -
cdr3_aa: CASSLLTWTVSNQPQHF
cdr3_nt: TGTGCCAGCAGCCTGTTGACTTGGACAGTTAGCAATCAGCCCCAGCATTTT

j_call: TRBJ1-5
clone_size: -
v_call: TRBV5-1
d_call: TRBD1
cdr3_aa: CASSEDRNQPQHF
cdr3_nt: TGCGCCAGCAGCGAGGACAGGAATCAGCCCCAGCATTTT

j_call: TRBJ1-1
clone_size: -
v_call: TRBV29-1
d_call: TRBD1
cdr3_aa: CSVGGQEAFF
cdr3_nt: TGCAGCGTTGGGGGACAGGAGGCTTTCTTT

j_call: TRBJ1-2
clone_size: -
v_call: TRBV28
d_call: -
cdr3_aa: CASSFGGAVDYGYTF
cdr3_nt: TGTGCCAGCAGTTTCGGGGGGGCTGTGGACTATGGCTACACCTTC

j_call: TRBJ1-5
clone_size: -
v_call: TRBV20-1
d_call: TRBD1
cdr3_aa: CSASTGGSQPQHF
cdr3_nt: TGCAGTGCTAGTACAGGGGGGAGTCAGCCCCAGCATTTT

j_call: TRBJ2-5
clone_size: -
v_call: TRBV19
d_call: TRBD1
cdr3_aa: CASSTPRTGQETQYF
cdr3_nt: TGTGCCAGTAGTACCCCTCGGACAGGTCAAGAGACCCAGTACTTC

j_call: TRBJ2-5
clone_size: -
v_call: TRBV29-1
d_call: TRBD2
cdr3_aa: CSVQRAGVLQETQYF
cdr3_nt: TGCAGCGTCCAAAGAGCGGGGGTACTCCAAGAGACCCAGTACTTC

j_call: TRBJ2-2
clone_size: -
v_call: TRBV9
d_call: -
cdr3_aa: CASSVEGGRNTGELFF
cdr3_nt: TGTGCCAGCAGCGTAGAGGGGGGGAGAAACACCGGGGAGCTGTTTTTT

j_call: TRBJ2-2
clone_size: few
v_call: TRBV7-9
d_call: -
cdr3_aa: CASSSQGHNTGELFF
cdr3_nt: TGTGCCAGCAGTTCCCAGGGGCACAACACCGGGGAGCTGTTTTTT

j_call: TRBJ2-1
clone_size: -
v_call: TRBV9
d_call: TRBD2
cdr3_aa: CASSVGRGGYNEQFF
cdr3_nt: TGTGCCAGCAGCGTAGGGCGGGGGGGATACAATGAGCAGTTCTTC

j_call: TRBJ2-5
clone_size: -
v_call: TRBV5-5
d_call: TRBD1
cdr3_aa: CASSRQGWETQYF
cdr3_nt: TGTGCCAGCAGCCGACAGGGATGGGAGACCCAGTACTTC

j_call: TRBJ1-4
clone_size: -
v_call: TRBV24-1
d_call: -
cdr3_aa: CATSDGTNEKLFF
cdr3_nt: TGTGCCACCAGTGACGGAACTAATGAAAAACTGTTTTTT

j_call: TRBJ2-1
clone_size: -
v_call: TRBV7-2
d_call: -
cdr3_aa: CASSLLDWGVKFF
cdr3_nt: TGTGCCAGCAGCTTACTCGATTGGGGGGTGAAGTTCTTC

j_call: TRBJ2-1
clone_size: once
v_call: TRBV5-1
d_call: -
cdr3_aa: CASSLVGGVYNEQFF
cdr3_nt: TGCGCCAGCAGCTTGGTAGGGGGAGTATACAATGAGCAGTTCTTC

j_call: TRBJ2-2
clone_size: -
v_call: TRBV19
d_call: TRBD2
cdr3_aa: CASSPLTSGGLRGELFF
cdr3_nt: TGTGCCAGTAGTCCACTGACTAGCGGGGGGCTTCGCGGGGAGCTGTTTTTT

j_call: TRBJ2-1
clone_size: -
v_call: TRBV4-3
d_call: -
cdr3_aa: CASSQDLGRGGDEQFF
cdr3_nt: TGCGCCAGCAGCCAAGATCTTGGCAGGGGTGGCGATGAGCAGTTCTTC

j_call: TRBJ2-1
clone_size: -
v_call: TRBV6-6
d_call: TRBD2
cdr3_aa: CASSRRRLAGGVGGNEQFF
cdr3_nt: TGTGCCAGCAGTCGCCGACGACTAGCGGGAGGAGTAGGGGGTAATGAGCAGTTCTTC

j_call: TRBJ1-5
clone_size: -
v_call: TRBV6-6
d_call: TRBD1
cdr3_aa: CASSPGTGNQPQHF
cdr3_nt: TGTGCCAGCAGTCCCGGGACAGGTAATCAGCCCCAGCATTTT

j_call: TRBJ2-7
clone_size: -
v_call: TRBV18
d_call: -
cdr3_aa: CASSPESYEQYF
cdr3_nt: TGTGCCAGCTCACCGGAGTCCTACGAGCAGTACTTC

j_call: TRBJ1-5
clone_size: -
v_call: TRBV6-1
d_call: -
cdr3_aa: CASSEGVGGYGNQPQHF
cdr3_nt: TGTGCCAGCAGTGAAGGCGTTGGGGGGTACGGCAATCAGCCCCAGCATTTT

j_call: TRBJ1-5
clone_size: -
v_call: TRBV7-2
d_call: -
cdr3_aa: CASSLEAGTRPQHF
cdr3_nt: TGTGCCAGCAGCTTAGAAGCGGGAACCCGGCCCCAGCATTTT

j_call: TRBJ1-5
clone_size: once
v_call: TRBV19
d_call: -
cdr3_aa: CASSIQGSGNQPQHF
cdr3_nt: TGTGCCAGTAGTATACAGGGTAGTGGCAATCAGCCCCAGCATTTT

j_call: TRBJ1-6
clone_size: -
v_call: TRBV2
d_call: -
cdr3_aa: CASREAATGVNSPLHF
cdr3_nt: TGTGCCAGCAGGGAGGCCGCGACAGGAGTAAATTCACCCCTCCACTTT

j_call: TRBJ1-5
clone_size: -
v_call: TRBV30
d_call: -
cdr3_aa: CAWSVMGLNQPQHF
cdr3_nt: TGTGCCTGGAGTGTCATGGGCCTCAATCAGCCCCAGCATTTT

j_call: TRBJ1-1
clone_size: once
v_call: TRBV11-2
d_call: -
cdr3_aa: CASSPGTRRWNTEAFF
cdr3_nt: TGTGCCAGCAGTCCGGGGACTCGTCGGTGGAACACTGAAGCTTTCTTT

j_call: TRBJ2-1
clone_size: -
v_call: TRBV2
d_call: TRBD2
cdr3_aa: CASSEEAGVNEQFF
cdr3_nt: TGTGCCAGCAGTGAAGAGGCGGGGGTAAATGAGCAGTTCTTC

j_call: TRBJ2-7
clone_size: -
v_call: TRBV5-6
d_call: TRBD2
cdr3_aa: CASGRTSGYEQYF
cdr3_nt: TGTGCCAGCGGCCGGACTAGCGGGTACGAGCAGTACTTC

j_call: TRBJ2-5
clone_size: -
v_call: TRBV5-1
d_call: TRBD2
cdr3_aa: CASSLVASGRATETQYF
cdr3_nt: TGCGCCAGCAGCTTGGTGGCTAGCGGGAGGGCCACAGAGACCCAGTACTTC

j_call: TRBJ2-1
clone_size: -
v_call: TRBV15
d_call: TRBD2
cdr3_aa: CATSRFLGTSGANSYNEQFF
cdr3_nt: TGTGCCACCAGCAGATTTCTAGGGACTAGCGGGGCCAACTCCTACAATGAGCAGTTCTTC

j_call: TRBJ2-1
clone_size: once
v_call: TRBV6-6
d_call: -
cdr3_aa: CATENSYNEQFF
cdr3_nt: TGTGCCACCGAGAACTCCTACAATGAGCAGTTCTTC

j_call: TRBJ1-4
clone_size: -
v_call: TRBV27
d_call: -
cdr3_aa: CASSARVGATNEKLFF
cdr3_nt: TGTGCCAGCAGTGCCCGAGTCGGAGCAACTAATGAAAAACTGTTTTTT

j_call: TRBJ2-1
clone_size: -
v_call: TRBV6-5
d_call: -
cdr3_aa: CASSNRGAYNEQFF
cdr3_nt: TGTGCCAGCAGCAACCGGGGGGCGTACAATGAGCAGTTCTTC

j_call: TRBJ1-4
clone_size: -
v_call: TRBV3-1/TRBV3-2
d_call: -
cdr3_aa: CASSRSGAREKLFF
cdr3_nt: TGTGCCAGCAGCCGGTCAGGGGCTCGGGAAAAACTGTTTTTT

j_call: TRBJ2-5
clone_size: -
v_call: TRBV28
d_call: -
cdr3_aa: CASSPRDFFYF
cdr3_nt: TGTGCCAGCAGTCCCCGGGACTTTTTTTACTTC

j_call: TRBJ1-1
clone_size: once
v_call: TRBV2
d_call: -
cdr3_aa: CASSADRLNTEAFF
cdr3_nt: TGTGCCAGCAGTGCCGACAGATTGAACACTGAAGCTTTCTTT

j_call: TRBJ2-5
clone_size: -
v_call: TRBV27
d_call: -
cdr3_aa: CASSKIAEQETQYF
cdr3_nt: TGTGCCAGCAGTAAGATAGCGGAGCAAGAGACCCAGTACTTC

j_call: TRBJ2-7
clone_size: -
v_call: TRBV4-1
d_call: TRBD2
cdr3_aa: CASSLSTSVSSYEQYF
cdr3_nt: TGCGCCAGCAGCCTCTCGACTAGCGTGAGCTCCTACGAGCAGTACTTC

j_call: TRBJ1-1
clone_size: -
v_call: TRBV6-4
d_call: -
cdr3_aa: CASRQGQAFF
cdr3_nt: TGTGCCAGCAGGCAGGGCCAAGCTTTCTTT

j_call: TRBJ1-3
clone_size: -
v_call: TRBV7-8
d_call: -
cdr3_aa: CASSFGQTGRSGNTIYF
cdr3_nt: TGTGCCAGCAGCTTCGGTCAAACAGGGAGATCTGGAAACACCATATATTTT

j_call: TRBJ2-5
clone_size: -
v_call: TRBV19
d_call: TRBD2
cdr3_aa: CASSTSGGAQETQYF
cdr3_nt: TGTGCCAGTAGTACTAGCGGGGGGGCTCAAGAGACCCAGTACTTC

j_call: TRBJ2-2
clone_size: -
v_call: TRBV7-2
d_call: -
cdr3_aa: CASSRERWLTGELFF
cdr3_nt: TGTGCCAGCAGCCGCGAGCGGTGGCTAACCGGGGAGCTGTTTTTT

j_call: TRBJ2-7
clone_size: -
v_call: TRBV2
d_call: -
cdr3_aa: CASSTDSTYEQYF
cdr3_nt: TGTGCCAGCAGTACGGACAGTACCTACGAGCAGTACTTC

j_call: TRBJ2-2
clone_size: once
v_call: TRBV20-1
d_call: -
cdr3_aa: CSASQRGDTGELFF
cdr3_nt: TGCAGTGCTAGTCAGCGAGGAGACACCGGGGAGCTGTTTTTT

j_call: TRBJ2-7
clone_size: -
v_call: TRBV3-1/TRBV3-2
d_call: TRBD2
cdr3_aa: CASSPGTRASYEQYF
cdr3_nt: TGTGCCAGCAGCCCCGGGACTAGGGCTAGCTACGAGCAGTACTTC